This entry lists 31 T cell receptor beta chains sequenced from one sample in a study of T cell repertoires in cytomegalovirus infection. TCRdb fed the reads into MiXCR, producing one record per CDR3 protein. Here the sample spans 400,000 to 550,000 distinct CDR3 sequences, roughly 12% being singletons. The sequenced sample was PBMCs. All receptors come from a human donor in good health (CMV status not recorded). Some clones in this sample may be carry-over from other donors' samples.

This sequence joins TRBV5-1 and TRBJ2-5, with D maybe TRBD2 (6 bases). The V end lost 8 bases, the J end lost 5 bases, and 19 bases lay between the germline ends. Germline V gene sequence: CDR1 SGHRS, CDR2 YFSETQ. This CDR3 is 14 amino acids long. CDR3 in DNA: TGCGCCAGTAAAAGGGGCGGGGCGCGGGAGACCCAGTACTTC. Translation gives CASKRGGARETQYF.

This clonotype was observed at least ten times. The V call is TRBV28, the J call TRBJ1-1; no clear D gene. CDR1 is MDHEN, CDR2 SYDVKM, per germline. The CDR3 has 14 amino acids. V was cut by 2 bases and J by 2 bases, with 9 bases left in between. The CDR3 reads CASSLLGFNTEAFF. CDR3 in DNA: TGTGCCAGCAGTTTACTGGGATTCAACACTGAAGCTTTCTTT.

This sequence joins TRBV18 and TRBJ2-1; 7 nucleotides align to TRBD1. Germline values: CDR1 KGHSH, CDR2 LQKENI. The CDR3 is made up of 19 amino acids. V was pared by 3 bases and J by 3 bases, with 17 bases of the junction left unmatched. This chain's CDR3 is CASSPLSLSTGVFYNEQFF. The CDR3 region has the DNA TGTGCCAGCTCACCCCTAAGCCTTTCTACAGGGGTCTTCTACAATGAGCAGTTCTTC.

This clonotype was seen only a few times. The genes are TRBV24-1 and TRBJ2-2; D gene ambiguous. Germline loops: CDR1 KGHDR, CDR2 SFDVKD. The V end lost 4 bases, the J end lost 1 base, and 15 bases lay between the germline ends. This CDR3 region has 17 residues. The CDR3 reads CATSERYKPLNTGELFF. The CDR3 DNA reads TGTGCCACCAGTGAAAGATACAAACCCCTGAACACCGGGGAGCTGTTTTTT.

The rearrangement links TRBV10-3 to TRBJ2-7; D is possibly TRBD1 (6 bases). CDR1 is ENHRY and CDR2 is SYGVKD in the germline V gene. This CDR3 spans 14 amino acids. V lost 11 bases and J lost 1, with 18 bases in between. This CDR3 reads CAARGSRGSYEQYF. DNA of the CDR3: TGTGCCGCCAGGGGCAGCAGGGGATCCTACGAGCAGTACTTC.

This clonotype was seen a single time. This chain uses TRBV6-2 or TRBV6-3 with TRBJ2-1, with 7 bases lining up with TRBD2. Germline values: CDR1 MNHEY, CDR2 SVGEGT. Trimming removed 0 bases from V and 7 bases from J; junction bases left unmatched: 18. The CDR3 covers 19 residues. The CDR3 bases are TGTGCCAGCAGTTACTCGAGGAATATCGGTACTAGCGTTTTTAATGAGCAGTTCTTC. This translates into CASSYSRNIGTSVFNEQFF.

V gene TRBV20-1 combines with J gene TRBJ2-7, with TRBD2 matching 7 bases. This CDR3 region has 15 residues. V lost 0 bases and J lost 4; bases outside the gene matches: 9. Germline lookup yields CDR1 DFQATT and CDR2 SNEGSKA (reference sequence). The CDR3 coding sequence is TGCAGTGCTAGAGAGCCCTCCCGGGAGGAGTACGAGCAGTACTTC. Amino acid sequence: CSAREPSREEYEQYF.

The genes are TRBV24-1 and TRBJ2-1, with 11 positions matching TRBD1. Trimming cost V 3 bases and J 5 bases; bases outside gene matches: 5. This CDR3 has 16 amino acids. The germline V gene encodes CDR1 KGHDR and CDR2 SFDVKD. CDR3 region: CATSDLRDRGNNEQFF. The DNA for the CDR3 is TGTGCCACCAGTGATCTCCGGGACAGGGGGAACAATGAGCAGTTCTTC.

The rearrangement uses TRBV29-1 and TRBJ2-1; 8 bases map to TRBD2. Germline CDR1 and CDR2: SQVTM and ANQGSEA. The ends lost 4 bases at V and 3 bases at J; junction bases unmatched: 5. The CDR3 totals 14 residues. The DNA for the CDR3 is TGCAGCGTTGCGGGGGGGGGATACTACAATGAGCAGTTCTTC. It translates to CSVAGGGYYNEQFF.

This clonotype was seen at least ten times. This chain uses TRBV7-2 with TRBJ1-4; D unresolved. Germline V lookup: CDR1 SGHTA, CDR2 FQGNSA. CDR3 length: 16 amino acids. V dropped 5 bases and J dropped 4 bases, with 17 bases sitting between them. The CDR3 is CASSLPGEGINEKLFF. For the CDR3, the DNA is TGTGCCAGCAGCCTCCCCGGGGAGGGTATTAATGAAAAACTGTTTTTT.

V gene TRBV7-3 combines with J gene TRBJ2-1; TRBD2 matches at 8 bases. J gave up 7 bases and V 1 base, and 6 bases lay outside the gene matches. The CDR3 length is 15 residues. Germline CDR1 SGHTA, CDR2 FQGTGA. The CDR3 DNA is TGTGCCAGCAGCTTAATTGGGCCGGGGGGGAATGAGCAGTTCTTC. Protein: CASSLIGPGGNEQFF. The complete variable domain, with remaining parts taken from reference TRBV7-3 and TRBJ2-1, reads GAGVSQTPSNKVTEKGKYVELRCDPISGHTALYWYRQSLGQGPEFLIYFQGTGAADDSGLPNDRFFAVRPEGSVSTLKIQRTERGDSAVYLCASSLIGPGGNEQFFGPGTRLTVL.

The sample holds many counts of this clonotype. The rearrangement links TRBV7-8 to TRBJ1-5; unclear D gene. With 4 bases removed from V and 0 bases from J, the gap between germline ends came to 10 bases. The CDR3 contains 15 residues. Germline assignment: CDR1 SGHVS and CDR2 FQNEAQ. The CDR3 DNA reads TGTGCCAGCAGCTGGGAGAGGAATAGCAATCAGCCCCAGCATTTT. Translated, it gives CASSWERNSNQPQHF.

This clonotype was detected ten times or more. At one boundary the junction diverges from the germline segment, which might be a read error. The V call is TRBV4-1, the J call TRBJ2-7; perhaps TRBD1 as D (6 bases). The CDR3 spans 14 residues. CDR1 and CDR2 (germline): MGHRA, YSYEKL. Here the CDR3 DNA reads TGTGCCAGCAGCCCGGACAGCTTCTCCTACGAGCAGTACTTC. It codes for CASSPDSFSYEQYF.

The V call is TRBV5-1, the J call TRBJ2-1; TRBD2 might be the D (6 bases). The germline V and J ends were trimmed by 4 bases and 6 bases, with 14 bases remaining between them. The V gene's germline CDR1 is SGHRS and CDR2 YFSETQ. This CDR3 comprises 14 residues. Written as DNA, the CDR3 is TGCGCCAGCAGCGAGCCGGGACTGGCCAATGAGCAGTTCTTC. This translates into CASSEPGLANEQFF.

This clonotype was found many times. This rearrangement joins TRBV6-1 to TRBJ2-7; D possibly corresponds to TRBD1 (6 bases). The V and J ends lost 8 bases and 5 bases respectively, with 10 bases between them. The CDR3 consists of 11 residues. Per the germline V gene, CDR1 is MNHNS and CDR2 is SASEGT. As DNA, the CDR3 is TGTGCCAGCCACAGGGACCACGAGCAGTACTTC. Protein sequence: CASHRDHEQYF.

The V and J genes are TRBV20-1 and TRBJ2-1; no clear D. CDR1 and CDR2 (germline): DFQATT, SNEGSKA (reference sequence). V lost 3 bases, J lost 4 bases, and 10 bases lay in between. This CDR3 spans 13 amino acids. The CDR3 is CSARIGSYNEQFF. The CDR3 DNA reads as TGCAGTGCTAGGATAGGGTCGTACAATGAGCAGTTCTTC.

The chain joins TRBV11-2 to TRBJ2-5; 9 bases agree with TRBD2. Germline loops: CDR1 SGHAT, CDR2 FQNNGV. V shed 6 bases, J shed 4 bases, and the junction held 9 bases outside the gene matches. The CDR3 has 15 amino acids. CDR3 sequence (DNA): TGTGCCAGCAGGGGTTTTAGCGGGAGAGGAGAGACCCAGTACTTC. It yields the protein CASRGFSGRGETQYF.

This clonotype was recorded a few times. The chain links TRBV7-2 to TRBJ2-7; D gene uncertain. The V and J ends lost 8 bases and 0 bases respectively, with 14 bases between them. The CDR3 spans 14 residues. From germline, CDR1 is SGHTA and CDR2 FQGNSA. CDR3 DNA sequence: TGTGCCAGCGGGGAACCGGGCTCCTCCTACGAGCAGTACTTC. Its protein product is CASGEPGSSYEQYF.

This chain uses TRBV6-1 with TRBJ1-5, with no clear D. The CDR3 loop spans 15 amino acids. The germline gives CDR1 MNHNS, CDR2 SASEGT. Trimming removed 4 bases at V and 2 bases at J, with 12 bases between. CDR3: CASSGEGIGNQPQHF. The CDR3 region has the DNA TGTGCCAGCAGTGGGGAAGGGATTGGCAATCAGCCCCAGCATTTT.

This clonotype showed up many times. CDR3 protein: CASSLDRRGNIQYF. The CDR3 DNA follows: TGTGCCAGCAGCTTAGACAGGAGGGGAAACATTCAGTACTTC. The rearrangement links TRBV7-8 to TRBJ2-4, with a tentative D call TRBD2 (6 bases). The CDR3 loop spans 14 amino acids. V gave up 1 base and J gave up 6 bases, with 10 bases separating them. Looked up from germline, CDR1 is SGHVS and CDR2 is FQNEAQ. The variable domain in full, completed from reference TRBV7-8 and TRBJ2-4, reads GAGVSQSPRYKVAKRGQDVALRCDPISGHVSLFWYQQALGQGPEFLTYFQNEAQLDKSGLPSDRFFAERPEGSVSTLKIQRTQQEDSAVYLCASSLDRRGNIQYFGAGTRLSVL.

Many counts were recorded for this clonotype. J is TRBJ2-7 and V is TRBV10-3; D remains ambiguous. This CDR3 contains 15 residues. The V and J ends lost 0 bases and 0 bases respectively, with 9 bases between them. Germline values: CDR1 ENHRY, CDR2 SYGVKD. The CDR3 here is CAISESGRSSYEQYF. The DNA of the CDR3 is TGTGCCATCAGTGAGTCGGGCAGAAGCTCCTACGAGCAGTACTTC.

In this sample, this clonotype turned up many times. The chain employs TRBV5-1 and TRBJ1-1, with 8 bases aligning to TRBD1. V trimming: 0 bases; J trimming: 4 bases; junction bases outside the gene matches: 2. This CDR3 is 14 amino acids long. Per germline, CDR1 SGHRS and CDR2 YFSETQ. The CDR3 DNA reads TGCGCCAGCAGCTTGGGGGACAGGAGCACTGAAGCTTTCTTT. Protein sequence: CASSLGDRSTEAFF.

This clonotype was detected only a few times. The genes are TRBV29-1 and TRBJ1-3; 8 positions agree with TRBD1. The V segment lost 6 bases and the J segment 3 bases; nucleotides outside the gene matches: 4. The CDR3 runs to 13 residues. CDR1 SQVTM and CDR2 ANQGSEA come from the germline V gene. The CDR3 region has the DNA TGCAGCGTAGGGACAGGATATGGAAACACCATATATTTT. It specifies CSVGTGYGNTIYF.

This clonotype was found many times. The chain uses TRBV10-3 and TRBJ2-5; maybe TRBD2 (6 bases). Germline V gives CDR1 ENHRY, CDR2 SYGVKD. V was shortened by 10 bases and J by 4 bases, with 16 bases between the two germline ends. This CDR3 has 13 residues. CDR3 sequence (DNA): TGTGCCACCACCCGCAGGGAGGCAGAGACCCAGTACTTC. Residues: CATTRREAETQYF.

This clonotype was observed a few times. The V call is TRBV28, the J call TRBJ1-2, with D tentatively TRBD1 (5 bases). The length of the CDR3 is 12 residues. Trimming pared 8 bases from V and 2 bases from J, leaving 9 bases between. Germline lookup yields CDR1 MDHEN and CDR2 SYDVKM. The CDR3 nucleotides read TGTGCCAGCCGGGAGGGGAACTATGGCTACACCTTC. Translating gives CASREGNYGYTF.

Many counts were recorded for this clonotype. The rearrangement joins TRBV12-3 or TRBV12-4 to TRBJ2-2, with TRBD2 matching 7 bases. This CDR3 is built from 14 residues. Unmatched junction bases numbered 2, after V lost 6 bases and J lost 1 base. The CDR3 nucleotides are TGTGCCAGCAGAGGGGAGGGGAACACCGGGGAGCTGTTTTTT. It codes for CASRGEGNTGELFF.

In its sample, this clonotype was seen many times. This chain connects TRBV20-1 to TRBJ1-5, with D perhaps matching TRBD1 (6 bases). This CDR3 contains 14 residues. The germline V gene encodes CDR1 DFQATT and CDR2 SNEGSKA (reference sequence). V shed 3 bases and J shed 2 bases, with 11 bases lying between them. The CDR3 loop reads CSASGGGRNQPQHF. The CDR3 DNA reads as TGCAGTGCTAGTGGGGGGGGCCGCAATCAGCCCCAGCATTTT.

CDR3 protein: CATSRDGGTRPYNEQFF. CDR3 coding DNA: TGTGCCACCAGCAGAGATGGCGGGACTAGGCCATACAATGAGCAGTTCTTC. The V gene is TRBV15, the J gene TRBJ2-1, with 8 bases aligning to TRBD2. The CDR3 contains 17 residues. V was pared by 0 bases and J by 4 bases, with 8 bases of the junction left unmatched. The germline V gene has CDR1 LNHNV and CDR2 YYDKDF (reference sequence).

This clonotype has ten or more counts. V is TRBV5-6 and J is TRBJ1-6; 8 nucleotides line up with TRBD1. Trimming took 4 bases from V and 11 from J; bases not matched to a gene: 5. CDR1 and CDR2 (germline): SGHDT, YYEEEE. The CDR3 extends over 13 amino acids. CDR3 nucleotide sequence: TGTGCCAGCAGCCTGGACAGGGTGCCACCCCTCCACTTT. It is translated as CASSLDRVPPLHF.

Ten or more counts support this clonotype. The V call is TRBV12-3 or TRBV12-4, the J call TRBJ2-1; D gene uncertain. The V and J ends lost 1 base and 8 bases respectively, with 12 bases between them. The CDR3 extends over 14 amino acids. The CDR3 loop is CASSLGHRIDEQFF. For the CDR3, the DNA is TGTGCCAGCAGTTTAGGCCACCGTATCGATGAGCAGTTCTTC.

In this sample, this clonotype turned up a few times. V and J are TRBV28 and TRBJ1-5; D not resolved. The V end lost 6 bases, the J end lost 0 bases, and 15 bases lay between the germline ends. This CDR3 spans 16 amino acids. CDR1 and CDR2 (germline): MDHEN, SYDVKM. CDR3 residues: CASSRRTFNSNQPQHF. The CDR3 region has the DNA TGTGCCAGCAGCCGTCGGACGTTTAATAGCAATCAGCCCCAGCATTTT.